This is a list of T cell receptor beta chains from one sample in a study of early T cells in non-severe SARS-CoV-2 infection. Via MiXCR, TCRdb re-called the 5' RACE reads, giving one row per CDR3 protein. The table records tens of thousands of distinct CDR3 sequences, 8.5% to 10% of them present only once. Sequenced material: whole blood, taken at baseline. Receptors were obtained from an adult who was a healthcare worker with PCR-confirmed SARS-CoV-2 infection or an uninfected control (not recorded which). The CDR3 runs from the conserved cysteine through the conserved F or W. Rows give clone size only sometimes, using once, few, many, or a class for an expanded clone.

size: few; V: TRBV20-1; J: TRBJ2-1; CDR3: CSATRAGRHNEQFF
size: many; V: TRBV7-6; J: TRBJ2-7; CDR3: CASSRTVLGEQYF
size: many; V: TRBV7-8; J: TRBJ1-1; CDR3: CASRRTLNTEAFF
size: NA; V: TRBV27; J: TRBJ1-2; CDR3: CASRLPGQGGYTF
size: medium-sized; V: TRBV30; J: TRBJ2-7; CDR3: CAWISSGTGKISEQYF
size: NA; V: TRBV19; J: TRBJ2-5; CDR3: CASSGLAGETQYF
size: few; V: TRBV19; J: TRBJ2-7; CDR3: CASSIIGLADEQYF
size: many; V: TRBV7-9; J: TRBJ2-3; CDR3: CASSLGLAGSTDTQYF
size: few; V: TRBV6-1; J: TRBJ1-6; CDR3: CASSEAPHNSPLHF
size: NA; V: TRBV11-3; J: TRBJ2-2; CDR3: CASSLFRLANTGELFF
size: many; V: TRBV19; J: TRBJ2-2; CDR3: CASSIAPDTGELFF
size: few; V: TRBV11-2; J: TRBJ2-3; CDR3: CASNPGLGADTQYF
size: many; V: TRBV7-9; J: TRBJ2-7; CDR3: CASSLSRNEQYF
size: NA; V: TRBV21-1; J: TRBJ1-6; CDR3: CASSTRGQGGNSPLHF
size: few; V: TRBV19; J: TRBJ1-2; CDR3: CASSQEGRMGGYTF
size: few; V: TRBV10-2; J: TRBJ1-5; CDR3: CASSANEAQPQHF
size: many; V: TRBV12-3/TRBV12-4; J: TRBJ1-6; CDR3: CASSFMAYNSPLHF
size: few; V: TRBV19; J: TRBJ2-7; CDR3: CASSITGTGSEQYF
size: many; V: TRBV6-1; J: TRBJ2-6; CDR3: CASSEGTSGANVLTF
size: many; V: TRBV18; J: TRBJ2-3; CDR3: CASSGRLPIQPSSTDTQYF
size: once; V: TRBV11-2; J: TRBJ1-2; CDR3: CASSLDPALGYTF
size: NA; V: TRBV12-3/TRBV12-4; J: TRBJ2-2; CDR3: CASSFDSPGTGELFF
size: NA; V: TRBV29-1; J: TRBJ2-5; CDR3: CSGRERETQYF
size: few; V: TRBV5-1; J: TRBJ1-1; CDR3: CASSMGQLMNTEAFF
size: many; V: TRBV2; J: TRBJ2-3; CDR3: CASSVGLARDTQYF
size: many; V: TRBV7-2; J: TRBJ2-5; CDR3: CASSLGYQETQYF
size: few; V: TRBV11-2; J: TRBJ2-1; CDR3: CASSLMGGSYNEQFF
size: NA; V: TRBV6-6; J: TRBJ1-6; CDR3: CASSYGDSSNSPLHF
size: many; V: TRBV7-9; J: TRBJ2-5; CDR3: CASSWGQGEETQYF
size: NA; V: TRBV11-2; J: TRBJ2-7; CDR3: CASSLDLGTSVYEQYF
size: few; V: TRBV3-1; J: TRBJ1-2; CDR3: CASSQRQGKGYTF
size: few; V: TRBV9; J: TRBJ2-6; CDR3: CASSVGGLSGANVLTF
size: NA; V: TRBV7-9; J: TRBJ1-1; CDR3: CANHRVGTEAFF
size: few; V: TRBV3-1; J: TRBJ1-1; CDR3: CASSQDGGRGTEAFF
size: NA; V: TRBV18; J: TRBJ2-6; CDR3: CASSPISQGALNSGANVLTF
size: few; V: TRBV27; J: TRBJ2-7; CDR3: CASSFTDSYEQYF
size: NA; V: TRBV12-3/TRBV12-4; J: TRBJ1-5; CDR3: CASSLRDGRGGNQPQHF
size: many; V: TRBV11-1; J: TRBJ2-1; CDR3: CASSLAGDFPYNEQFF
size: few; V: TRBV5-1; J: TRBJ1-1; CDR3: CASSLVAVNTEAFF